Described below is a single T cell receptor beta chain sequence and its context. Its antigen is still unknown. The read ends 3 residues shy of where the CDR3 ends; the end is completed using the germline J gene. These data originate in a study of T cell clonality in common variable immunodeficiency. General study findings and limits: Fewer deletions and N-nucleotide insertions were reportedly seen in common variable immunodeficiency TCR beta sequences.

Equal genomic DNA amounts from CVID and control samples were sequenced. Profiling relied on immunoSEQ multiplex PCR, and the TCRdb table lists in-frame clones only, not all of them. Observed in the sample are around 21,000 clones, none of them singletons. The V and J ends lost 3 bases and 7 bases respectively, with 15 bases between them. The CDR3 sequence is 15 residues long. Germline assignment: CDR1 SEHNR and CDR2 FQNEAQ (reference sequence). The TCR comes from a human donor with common variable immunodeficiency. The chain carries TRBV7-9 and TRBJ2-2, with a tentative D call TRBD1 (5 bases). Sequenced input: peripheral blood mononuclear cells. The CDR3 loop reads CASSFRAGLSGELFF. The part of the CDR3 DNA that was read is TGTGCCAGCAGCTTCCGGGCAGGGTTGAGCGGGGAG.